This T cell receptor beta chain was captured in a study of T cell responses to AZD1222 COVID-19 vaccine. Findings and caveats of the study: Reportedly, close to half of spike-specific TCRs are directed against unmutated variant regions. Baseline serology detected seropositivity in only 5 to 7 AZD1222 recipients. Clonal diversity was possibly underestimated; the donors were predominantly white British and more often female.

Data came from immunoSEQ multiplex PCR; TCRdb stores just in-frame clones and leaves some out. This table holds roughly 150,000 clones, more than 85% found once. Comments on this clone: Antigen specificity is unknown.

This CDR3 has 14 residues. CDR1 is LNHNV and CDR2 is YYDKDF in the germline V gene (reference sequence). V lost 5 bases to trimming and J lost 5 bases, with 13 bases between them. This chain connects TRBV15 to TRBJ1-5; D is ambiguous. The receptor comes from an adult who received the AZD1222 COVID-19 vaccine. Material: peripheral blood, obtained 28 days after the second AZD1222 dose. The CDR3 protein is CATSQRRQYQPQHF. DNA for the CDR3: TGTGCCACCAGCCAAAGGCGCCAGTATCAGCCCCAGCATTTT.